The 5 T cell receptor beta chains listed next were all sequenced from one sample in a study of blood T cell repertoires in COVID-19. Sequenced by immunoSEQ multiplex PCR; TCRdb stores in-frame clones only, minus some. The data contain under 300,000 clones, 70% to 90% of them singletons. The sequenced sample consisted of PBMCs or T cells enriched from blood (not recorded which). These receptor sequences come from a woman aged 45-65 years who had recovered from COVID-19.

This chain connects TRBV6-5 to TRBJ2-5; TRBD1 matches 7 bases. Germline trimming cut 6 bases from V and 5 bases from J; bases unmatched to any gene: 6. This CDR3 region has 13 residues. The germline gives CDR1 MNHEY, CDR2 SVGAGI. The CDR3 protein is CASSTGVAETQYF. CDR3 in DNA: TGTGCCAGCAGCACAGGGGTCGCGGAGACCCAGTACTTC.

This clone was picked up one time. The V gene is TRBV5-1, the J gene TRBJ2-5; 9 bases fit TRBD1. From germline, CDR1 is SGHRS and CDR2 YFSETQ. V lost 2 bases, J lost 5 bases, and 7 bases stayed unmatched. This CDR3 is built from 15 residues. CDR3 sequence (DNA): TGCGCCAGCAGCTTTACAGGGGGCGCGGGGGAGACCCAGTACTTC. It translates to CASSFTGGAGETQYF.

On this clone: Other DNA sequences in this sample translate to the same CDR3. The J gene is TRBJ1-2, the V gene TRBV28; D ambiguous. Trimming shortened V by 3 bases and J by 1 base, and 6 bases separated the two germline ends. Germline CDR1 is MDHEN and CDR2 is SYDVKM. The CDR3 runs to 13 residues. This CDR3 is CASSLPGNYGYTF. The CDR3 DNA follows: TGTGCCAGCAGTTTGCCCGGTAACTATGGCTACACCTTC.

CDR3: CASRTLRGYSNQPQHF. The CDR3 region has the DNA TGTGCCAGCAGGACCCTCAGGGGATATAGCAATCAGCCCCAGCATTTT. The J gene is TRBJ1-5, the V gene TRBV28; D is possibly TRBD1 (6 bases). The V and J ends lost 6 bases and 0 bases respectively, with 15 bases between them. Per germline, CDR1 MDHEN and CDR2 SYDVKM. The CDR3 is 16 amino acids.

V is TRBV28 and J is TRBJ1-5; no reliable D call. V was trimmed by 1 base and J by 1 base, leaving 20 bases between them. This CDR3 is built from 19 residues. Germline V lookup: CDR1 MDHEN, CDR2 SYDVKM. CDR3 in amino acids: CASSLSAATVGGSNQPQHF. The CDR3 region has the DNA TGTGCCAGCAGTTTATCAGCAGCCACCGTAGGCGGGAGCAATCAGCCCCAGCATTTT.